This T cell receptor (beta chain) was recorded in a study of shared clonotypes between healthy human individuals. Study results and caveats: In general, naive subsets displayed greater estimated richness than memory subsets did. Naive CD4 clonotype sharing across a handful of donors was 4% to 5.5%.

With regard to this clone: Its antigen remains unidentified.

Naive CD45RA+ and memory CD45RA-negative subsets were split from CD4+ cells. The CDR3 is 15 amino acids. Germline-derived CDR1 and CDR2 are SGHTA and FQGNSA. V was clipped by 4 bases and J by 2 bases; unmatched bases: 4. Libraries were prepared by immunoSEQ multiplex PCR; TCRdb keeps only in-frame clonotypes and omits some of them. Of some 1.5 million clones in the sample, around 95% were seen once. The rearrangement joins TRBV7-2 to TRBJ2-1; TRBD1 aligns across 8 bases. The TCR sequence derives from a man aged 25 to 45 in good health. The source material was naive CD4+ T cells sorted from blood. Subset specified: CD45RA+ positively selected. The CDR3 protein is CASSSGTGAYNEQFF. The CDR3 DNA sequence: TGTGCCAGCAGCTCTGGGACAGGTGCCTACAATGAGCAGTTCTTC. The complete variable domain, with remaining parts taken from reference TRBV7-2 and TRBJ2-1, reads GAGVSQSPSNKVTEKGKDVELRCDPISGHTALYWYRQSLGQGLEFLIYFQGNSAPDKSGLPSDRFSAERTGGSVSTLTIQRTQQEDSAVYLCASSSGTGAYNEQFFGPGTRLTVL.